The sequence of this TCR beta chain was determined in a study of T cell repertoires in ileal Crohn's disease. Study-level information: Less than 40% were active smokers at surgery; median disease duration was around 8 years.

Study-level points and caveats: Compared with non-smokers, active smokers at surgery showed more clonal expansions. Clonality above 26.8% at surgery always came with endoscopic recurrence.

For this clone: Antigen: not known.

Produced via immunoSEQ multiplex PCR; TCRdb's table is partial and in-frame only. The data contain around 9,000 clones, around 78% of them singletons. Germline values: CDR1 SGHTA, CDR2 FQGNSA. The V and J ends lost 5 bases and 0 bases, in that order; junction bases with no gene match: 7. The CDR3 contains 16 residues. This receptor was taken from an adult with Crohn's disease. Sequencing input: ileal tissue. The chain uses TRBV7-2 and TRBJ2-3; 8 positions agree with TRBD1. The chain's CDR3 is CASSLRTGSSTDTQYF. Written as DNA, the CDR3 is TGTGCCAGCAGCCTACGGACAGGGTCGAGCACAGATACGCAGTATTTT.